A single TCR beta chain is shown here with its context. Its target is unknown. These data belong to a study of spatial heterogeneity in lung cancer. Study as a whole: Within raw reads, each unique TCR and UMI combination appeared on average more than ten times. Whole-study findings and limits: For tumor T cells, estimated coverage reached only around 7.1% (alpha) and about 12% (beta). Counts of expanded intratumoral alpha and beta TCRs tracked tumor mutation counts.

TCRdb used MiXCR to reprocess the 5' RACE reads, holding one entry per CDR3 protein. The profile shows some 100,000 distinct CDR3 sequences, about 4.4% of them singletons. Time point denoted: sample taken at primary tumor resection. The donors were 72 patients with non-small cell lung cancer that was early-stage and untreated. Extraction of whole RNA from tumor, nontumor lung or frozen PBMC preceded unsorted sequencing. Germline V CDR1 and CDR2: MGHRA, YSYEKL. CDR3 length: 12 residues. Trimming shortened V by 1 base and J by 9 bases, and 7 bases separated the two germline ends. This receptor was identified in a male donor with early-stage non-small cell lung cancer. V gene TRBV4-1 combines with J gene TRBJ2-1; D not certain. The sequenced sample was lung tumor tissue, obtained at surgery. CDR3 protein: CASSQGFSEQFF. The CDR3 bases are TGCGCCAGCAGCCAAGGATTCAGTGAGCAGTTCTTC.